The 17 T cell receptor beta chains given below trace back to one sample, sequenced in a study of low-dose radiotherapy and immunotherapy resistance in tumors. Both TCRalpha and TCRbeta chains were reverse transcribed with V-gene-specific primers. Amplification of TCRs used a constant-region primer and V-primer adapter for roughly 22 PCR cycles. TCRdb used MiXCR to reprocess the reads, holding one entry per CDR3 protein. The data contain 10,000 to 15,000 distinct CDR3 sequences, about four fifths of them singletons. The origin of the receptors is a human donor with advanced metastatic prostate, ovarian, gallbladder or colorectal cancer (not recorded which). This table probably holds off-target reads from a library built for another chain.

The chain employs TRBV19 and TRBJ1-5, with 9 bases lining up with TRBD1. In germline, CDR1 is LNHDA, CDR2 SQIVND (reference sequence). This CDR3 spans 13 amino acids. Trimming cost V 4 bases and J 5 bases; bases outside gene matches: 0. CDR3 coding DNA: TGTGCCAGTAGTAGGACAGGGGATCAGCCCCAGCATTTT. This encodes CASSRTGDQPQHF.

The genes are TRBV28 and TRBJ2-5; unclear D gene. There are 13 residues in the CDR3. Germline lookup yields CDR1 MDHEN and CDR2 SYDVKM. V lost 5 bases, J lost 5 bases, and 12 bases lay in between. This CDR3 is CASSRGSWETQYF. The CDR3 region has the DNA TGTGCCAGCAGTCGCGGATCTTGGGAGACCCAGTACTTC.

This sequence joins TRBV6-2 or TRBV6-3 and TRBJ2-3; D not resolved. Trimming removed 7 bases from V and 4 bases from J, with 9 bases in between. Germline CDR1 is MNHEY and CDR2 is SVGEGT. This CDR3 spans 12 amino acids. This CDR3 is CASKGIPDTQYF. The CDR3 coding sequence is TGTGCCAGCAAGGGAATCCCAGATACGCAGTATTTT.

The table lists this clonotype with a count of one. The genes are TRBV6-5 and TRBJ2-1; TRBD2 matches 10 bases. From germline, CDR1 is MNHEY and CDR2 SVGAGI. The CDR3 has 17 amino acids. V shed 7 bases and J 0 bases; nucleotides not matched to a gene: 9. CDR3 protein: CASISGRFQSSYNEQFF. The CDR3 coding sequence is TGTGCCAGCATTAGCGGGAGGTTCCAGAGCTCCTACAATGAGCAGTTCTTC.

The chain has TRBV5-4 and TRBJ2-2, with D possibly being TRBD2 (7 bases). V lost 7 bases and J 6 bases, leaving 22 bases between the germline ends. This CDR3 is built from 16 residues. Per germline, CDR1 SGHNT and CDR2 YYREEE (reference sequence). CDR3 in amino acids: CASQQGTSGIAGELFF. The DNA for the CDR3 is TGTGCCAGCCAACAGGGAACAAGCGGGATAGCCGGGGAGCTGTTTTTT.

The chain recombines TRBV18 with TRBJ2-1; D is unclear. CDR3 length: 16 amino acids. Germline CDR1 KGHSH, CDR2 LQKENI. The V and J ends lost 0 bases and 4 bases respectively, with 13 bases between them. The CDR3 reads CASSPPTQIRYNEQFF. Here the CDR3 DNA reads TGTGCCAGCTCACCACCGACACAGATTAGATACAATGAGCAGTTCTTC.

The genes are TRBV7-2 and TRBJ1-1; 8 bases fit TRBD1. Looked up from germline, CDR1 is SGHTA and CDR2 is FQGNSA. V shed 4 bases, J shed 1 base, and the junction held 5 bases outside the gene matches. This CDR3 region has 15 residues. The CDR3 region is CASSSWTGPNTEAFF. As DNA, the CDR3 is TGTGCCAGCAGCTCTTGGACAGGGCCGAACACTGAAGCTTTCTTT.

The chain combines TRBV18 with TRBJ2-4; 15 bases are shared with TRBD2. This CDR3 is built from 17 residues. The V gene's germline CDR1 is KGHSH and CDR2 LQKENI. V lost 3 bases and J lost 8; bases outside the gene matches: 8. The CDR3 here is CASSPGLAGGTGDIQYF. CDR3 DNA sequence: TGTGCCAGCTCACCGGGACTAGCGGGAGGAACTGGGGACATTCAGTACTTC.

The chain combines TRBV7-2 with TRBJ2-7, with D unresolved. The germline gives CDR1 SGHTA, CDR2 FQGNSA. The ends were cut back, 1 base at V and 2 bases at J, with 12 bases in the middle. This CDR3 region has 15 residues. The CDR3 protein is CASSLVTDGPYEQYF. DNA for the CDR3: TGTGCCAGCAGCTTAGTGACCGACGGACCCTACGAGCAGTACTTC.

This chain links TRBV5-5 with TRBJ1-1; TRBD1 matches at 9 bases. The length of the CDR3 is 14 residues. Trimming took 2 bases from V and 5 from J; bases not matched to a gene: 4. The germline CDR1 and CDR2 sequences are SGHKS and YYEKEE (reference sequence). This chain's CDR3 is CASSFTGGGTEAFF. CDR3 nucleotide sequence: TGTGCCAGCAGCTTTACAGGGGGCGGAACTGAAGCTTTCTTT.

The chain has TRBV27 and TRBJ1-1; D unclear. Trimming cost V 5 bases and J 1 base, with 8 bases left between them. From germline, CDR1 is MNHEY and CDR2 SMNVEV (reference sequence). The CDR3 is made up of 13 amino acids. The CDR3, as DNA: TGTGCCAGCAGTCTAACGAGGAACACTGAAGCTTTCTTT. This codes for CASSLTRNTEAFF.

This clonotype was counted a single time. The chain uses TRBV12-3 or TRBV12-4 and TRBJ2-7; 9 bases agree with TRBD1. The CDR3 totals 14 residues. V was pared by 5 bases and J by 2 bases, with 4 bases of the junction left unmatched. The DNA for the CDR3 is TGTGCCAGCAGTCCGGGACAGGGCCCCTACGAGCAGTACTTC. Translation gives CASSPGQGPYEQYF.

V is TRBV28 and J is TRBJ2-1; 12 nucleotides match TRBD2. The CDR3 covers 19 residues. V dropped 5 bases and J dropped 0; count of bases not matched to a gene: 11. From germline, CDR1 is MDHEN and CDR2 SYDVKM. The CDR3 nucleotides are TGTGCCAGCAGTACACCGGGACTAGCGGGTTCTAGCTCCTACAATGAGCAGTTCTTC. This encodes CASSTPGLAGSSSYNEQFF.

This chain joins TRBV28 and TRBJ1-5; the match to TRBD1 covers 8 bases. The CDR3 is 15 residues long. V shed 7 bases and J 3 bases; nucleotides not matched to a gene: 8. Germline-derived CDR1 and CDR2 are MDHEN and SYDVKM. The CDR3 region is CASNLRTGYNQPQHF. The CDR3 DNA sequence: TGTGCCAGCAACCTCAGGACAGGGTACAATCAGCCCCAGCATTTT. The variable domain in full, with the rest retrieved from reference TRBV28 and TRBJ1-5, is DVKVTQSSRYLVKRTGEKVFLECVQDMDHENMFWYRQDPGLGLRLIYFSYDVKMKEKGDIPEGYSVSREKKERFSLILESASTNQTSMYLCASNLRTGYNQPQHFGDGTRLSIL.

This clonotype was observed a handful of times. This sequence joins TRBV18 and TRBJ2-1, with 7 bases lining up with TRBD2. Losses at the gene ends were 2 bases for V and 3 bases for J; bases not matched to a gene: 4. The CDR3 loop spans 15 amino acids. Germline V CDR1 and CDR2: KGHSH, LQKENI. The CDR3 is CASSPVLAVYNEQFF. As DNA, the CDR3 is TGTGCCAGCTCACCAGTGCTAGCGGTCTACAATGAGCAGTTCTTC.

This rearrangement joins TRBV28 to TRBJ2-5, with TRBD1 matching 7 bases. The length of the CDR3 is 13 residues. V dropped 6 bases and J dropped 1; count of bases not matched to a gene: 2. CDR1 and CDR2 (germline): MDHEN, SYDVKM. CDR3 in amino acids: CASSRDSQETQYF. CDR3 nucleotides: TGTGCCAGCAGCCGGGACAGCCAAGAGACCCAGTACTTC. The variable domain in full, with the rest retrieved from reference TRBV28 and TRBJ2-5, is DVKVTQSSRYLVKRTGEKVFLECVQDMDHENMFWYRQDPGLGLRLIYFSYDVKMKEKGDIPEGYSVSREKKERFSLILESASTNQTSMYLCASSRDSQETQYFGPGTRLLVL.

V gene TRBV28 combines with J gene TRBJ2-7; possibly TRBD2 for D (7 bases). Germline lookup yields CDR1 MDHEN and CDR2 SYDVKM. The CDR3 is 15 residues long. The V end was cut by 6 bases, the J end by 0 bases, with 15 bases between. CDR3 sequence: CASSWGGPTSYEQYF. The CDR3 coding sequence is TGTGCCAGCAGCTGGGGGGGCCCAACCTCCTACGAGCAGTACTTC.